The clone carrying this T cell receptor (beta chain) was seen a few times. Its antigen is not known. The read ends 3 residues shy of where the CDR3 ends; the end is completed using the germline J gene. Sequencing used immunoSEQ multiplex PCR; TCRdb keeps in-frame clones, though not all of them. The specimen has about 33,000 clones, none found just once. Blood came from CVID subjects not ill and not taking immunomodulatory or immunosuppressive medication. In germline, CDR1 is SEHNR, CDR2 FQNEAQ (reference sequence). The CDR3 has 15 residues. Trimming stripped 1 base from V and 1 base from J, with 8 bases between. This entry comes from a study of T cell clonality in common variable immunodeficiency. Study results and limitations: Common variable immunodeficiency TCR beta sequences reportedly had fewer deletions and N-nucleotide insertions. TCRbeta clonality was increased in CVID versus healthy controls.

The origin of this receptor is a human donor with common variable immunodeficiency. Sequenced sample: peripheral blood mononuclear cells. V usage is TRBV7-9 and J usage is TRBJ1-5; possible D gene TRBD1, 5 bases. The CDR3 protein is CASSLGPGSNQPQHF. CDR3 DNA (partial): TGTGCCAGCAGCTTAGGTCCAGGGAGCAATCAGCCC.